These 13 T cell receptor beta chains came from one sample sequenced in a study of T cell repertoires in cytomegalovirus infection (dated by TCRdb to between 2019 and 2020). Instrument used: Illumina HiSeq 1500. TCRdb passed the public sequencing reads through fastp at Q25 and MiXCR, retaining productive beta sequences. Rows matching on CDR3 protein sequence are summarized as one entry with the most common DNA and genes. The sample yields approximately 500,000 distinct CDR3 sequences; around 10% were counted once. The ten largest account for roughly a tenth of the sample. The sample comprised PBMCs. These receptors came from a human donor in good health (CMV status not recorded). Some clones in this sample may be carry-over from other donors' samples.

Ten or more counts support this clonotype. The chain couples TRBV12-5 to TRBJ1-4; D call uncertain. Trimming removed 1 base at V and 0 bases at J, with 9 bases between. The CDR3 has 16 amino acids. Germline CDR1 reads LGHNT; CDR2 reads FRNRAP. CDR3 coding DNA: TGTGCTAGTGGTTTGGACACGACTGCAACTAATGAAAAACTGTTTTTT. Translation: CASGLDTTATNEKLFF.

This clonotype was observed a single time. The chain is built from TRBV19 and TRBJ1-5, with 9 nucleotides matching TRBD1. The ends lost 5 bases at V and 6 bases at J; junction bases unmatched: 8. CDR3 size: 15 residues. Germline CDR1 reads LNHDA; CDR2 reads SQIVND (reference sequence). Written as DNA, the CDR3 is TGTGCCAGTAGTGCCGGGACAGGGCTCATTCAGCCCCAGCATTTT. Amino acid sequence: CASSAGTGLIQPQHF.

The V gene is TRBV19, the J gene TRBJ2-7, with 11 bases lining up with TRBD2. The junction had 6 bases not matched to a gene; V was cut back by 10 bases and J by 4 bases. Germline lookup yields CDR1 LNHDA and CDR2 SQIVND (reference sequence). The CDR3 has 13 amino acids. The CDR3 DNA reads TGTGCCACCGCTACTAGCGGGAGATACGAGCAGTACTTC. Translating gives CATATSGRYEQYF.

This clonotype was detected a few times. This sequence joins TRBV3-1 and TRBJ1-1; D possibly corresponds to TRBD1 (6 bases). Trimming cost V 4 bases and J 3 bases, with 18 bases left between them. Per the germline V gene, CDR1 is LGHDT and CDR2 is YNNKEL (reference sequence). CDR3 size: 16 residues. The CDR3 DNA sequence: TGTGCCAGCAGCCTCCCCAGGGGAGGGAGAGACACTGAAGCTTTCTTT. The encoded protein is CASSLPRGGRDTEAFF.

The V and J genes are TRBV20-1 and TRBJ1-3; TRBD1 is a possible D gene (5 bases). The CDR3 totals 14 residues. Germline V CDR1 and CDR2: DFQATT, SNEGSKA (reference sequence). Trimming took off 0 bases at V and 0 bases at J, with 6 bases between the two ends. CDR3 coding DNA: TGCAGTGCTAGAGACGGGACCTCTGGAAACACCATATATTTT. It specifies CSARDGTSGNTIYF.

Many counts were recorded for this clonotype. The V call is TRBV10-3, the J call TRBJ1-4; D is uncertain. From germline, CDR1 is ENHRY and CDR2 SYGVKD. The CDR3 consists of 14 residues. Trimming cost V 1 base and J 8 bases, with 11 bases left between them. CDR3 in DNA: TGTGCCATCAGTGAGTTCCGTAGTACGGAAAAACTGTTTTTT. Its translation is CAISEFRSTEKLFF.

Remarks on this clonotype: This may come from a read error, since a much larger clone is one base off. This CDR3 reads CATGVSRVAETQYF. CDR3 DNA: TGTGCCACCGGAGTCAGTAGGGTAGCAGAGACCCAGTACTTC. The genes are TRBV10-3 and TRBJ2-5; D uncertain. The CDR3 is 14 residues long. V dropped 10 bases and J dropped 4 bases, with 19 bases sitting between them. Germline V gene sequence: CDR1 ENHRY, CDR2 SYGVKD.

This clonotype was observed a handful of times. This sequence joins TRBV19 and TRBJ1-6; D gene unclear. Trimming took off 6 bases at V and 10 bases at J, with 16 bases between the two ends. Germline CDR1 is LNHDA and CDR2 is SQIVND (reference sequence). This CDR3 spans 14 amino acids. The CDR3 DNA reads TGTGCCAGTAGGCCCATGGGGTCGTTGTCACCCCTCCACTTT. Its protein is CASRPMGSLSPLHF. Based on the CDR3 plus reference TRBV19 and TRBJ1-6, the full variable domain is DGGITQSPKYLFRKEGQNVTLSCEQNLNHDAMYWYRQDPGQGLRLIYYSQIVNDFQKGDIAEGYSVSREKKESFPLTVTSAQKNPTAFYLCASRPMGSLSPLHFGNGTRLTVT.

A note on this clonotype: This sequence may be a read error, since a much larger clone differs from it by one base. The CDR3 reads CASSPARRTGRNEQFF. The CDR3 DNA reads TGTGCCAGCAGCCCAGCGCGGAGGACAGGGAGGAATGAGCAGTTCTTC. The chain links TRBV7-2 to TRBJ2-1; 8 bases match TRBD1. Germline V gene data show CDR1 as SGHTA and CDR2 as FQGNSA. The CDR3 runs to 16 residues. V was clipped by 5 bases and J by 7 bases; unmatched bases: 13.

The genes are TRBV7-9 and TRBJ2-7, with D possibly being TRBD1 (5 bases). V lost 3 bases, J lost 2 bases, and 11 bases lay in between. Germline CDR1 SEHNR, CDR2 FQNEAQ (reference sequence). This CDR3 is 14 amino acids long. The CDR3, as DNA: TGTGCCAGCAGCTTTATGGACACCCCCTACGAGCAGTACTTC. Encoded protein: CASSFMDTPYEQYF.

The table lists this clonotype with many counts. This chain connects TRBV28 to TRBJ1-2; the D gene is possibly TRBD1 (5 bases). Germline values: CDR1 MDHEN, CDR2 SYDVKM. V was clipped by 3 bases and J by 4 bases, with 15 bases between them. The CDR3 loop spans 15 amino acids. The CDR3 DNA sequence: TGTGCCAGCAGTTTCCCCAAGACAGAGTCCTATGGCTACACCTTC. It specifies CASSFPKTESYGYTF.

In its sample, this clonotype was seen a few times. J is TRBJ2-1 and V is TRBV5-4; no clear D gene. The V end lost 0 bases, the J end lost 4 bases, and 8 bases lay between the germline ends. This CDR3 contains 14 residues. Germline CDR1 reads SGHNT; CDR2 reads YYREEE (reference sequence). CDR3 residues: CASSLEGFYNEQFF. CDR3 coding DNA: TGTGCCAGCAGCTTGGAGGGATTTTACAATGAGCAGTTCTTC.

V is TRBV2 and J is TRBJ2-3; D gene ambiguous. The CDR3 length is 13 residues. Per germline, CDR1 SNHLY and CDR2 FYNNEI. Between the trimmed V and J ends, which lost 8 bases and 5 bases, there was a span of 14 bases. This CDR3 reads CASSKGVLDTQYF. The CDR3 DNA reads TGTGCCAGCTCGAAGGGCGTATTAGATACGCAGTATTTT.